This T cell receptor (beta chain) was sequenced in a study of blood T cell repertoires in COVID-19. Study-level information: PBMCs, B-cell-depleted T cells, or T cells provided the cDNA or gDNA that made up the material.

In the original analysis: Reference gene primer amplification gave estimated nucleated cell counts. Clones were sequenced by immunoSEQ multiplex PCR, and TCRdb holds only the in-frame ones, with some missing. From that table come the V and J calls and clone size; the DNA was used to work out D and trimming. The sample contains approximately 58,000 clones, roughly 90% of which appear only once. CDR1 is SGHTS, CDR2 YDEGEE, per germline. V was cut by 1 base and J by 3 bases, with 11 bases left in between. CDR3 length equals 14 residues. The chain couples TRBV5-8 to TRBJ2-7; D ambiguous. Source material: peripheral blood. This clonotype was sampled from a human donor in a cohort sampled during active COVID-19. The DNA of the CDR3 is TGTGCCAGCAGCTTGCTTAGCTCTGTCTACGAGCAGTACGTC. Amino acid sequence: CASSLLSSVYEQYV.